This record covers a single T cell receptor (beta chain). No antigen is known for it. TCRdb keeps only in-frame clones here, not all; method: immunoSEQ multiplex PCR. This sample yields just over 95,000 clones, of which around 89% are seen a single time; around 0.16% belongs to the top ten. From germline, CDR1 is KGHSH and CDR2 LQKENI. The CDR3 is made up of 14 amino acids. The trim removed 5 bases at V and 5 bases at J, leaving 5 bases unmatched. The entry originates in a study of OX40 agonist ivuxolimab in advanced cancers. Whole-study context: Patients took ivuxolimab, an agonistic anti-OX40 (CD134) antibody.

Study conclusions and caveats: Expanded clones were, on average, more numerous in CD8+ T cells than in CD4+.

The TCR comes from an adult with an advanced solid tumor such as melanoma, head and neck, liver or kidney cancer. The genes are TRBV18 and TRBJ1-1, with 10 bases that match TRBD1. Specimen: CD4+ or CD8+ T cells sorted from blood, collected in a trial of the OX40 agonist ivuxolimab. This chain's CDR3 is CASSTGTGVTEAFF. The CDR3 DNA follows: TGTGCCAGCTCAACCGGGACAGGGGTAACTGAAGCTTTCTTT.